Listed below are T cell receptor beta chains from one sample, sequenced in a study of vaccination effects on CD4 cells after COVID-19. Method: immunoSEQ multiplex PCR; TCRdb's copy keeps in-frame clones and lacks some. The sample yields roughly 30,000 clones, 65% to 80% seen once. Their antigen targets remain unknown. The starting material was CD4+ T cells from PBMCs cultured with HCoV-NL63 spike peptides, obtained after COVID-19 vaccination. The origin of the receptors is a human donor who received a COVID-19 vaccine. Each CDR3 is given without its conserved first and last residue. The order of the fields is CDR3 length, V gene, J gene, CDR3 protein.

CDR3 length: 9; V gene: TRBV18; J gene: TRBJ2-5; CDR3 protein: ASSNQETQY
CDR3 length: 13; V gene: TRBV11-2; J gene: TRBJ1-3; CDR3 protein: ASSLVAGSGNTIY
CDR3 length: 12; V gene: TRBV29-1; J gene: TRBJ2-5; CDR3 protein: SVVTGPSLETQY
CDR3 length: 11; V gene: TRBV2; J gene: TRBJ1-6; CDR3 protein: ARGQGLYSPLH
CDR3 length: 12; V gene: TRBV5-4; J gene: TRBJ2-2; CDR3 protein: ASRGTANTGELF
CDR3 length: 10; V gene: TRBV19; J gene: TRBJ1-2; CDR3 protein: ASTGAGGGYT
CDR3 length: 13; V gene: TRBV7-2; J gene: TRBJ2-7; CDR3 protein: ASSLELLAGGEQY
CDR3 length: 10; V gene: TRBV19; J gene: TRBJ1-5; CDR3 protein: ASSILRGPQH
CDR3 length: 14; V gene: TRBV5-6; J gene: TRBJ2-1; CDR3 protein: ASSRPGLAGDNEQF
CDR3 length: 13; V gene: TRBV6-1; J gene: TRBJ2-7; CDR3 protein: ASSEYSGSGSEQY
CDR3 length: 10; V gene: TRBV24-1; J gene: TRBJ1-5; CDR3 protein: ATSATNQPQH
CDR3 length: 12; V gene: TRBV6-5; J gene: TRBJ1-5; CDR3 protein: ASSSRTGNQPQH
CDR3 length: 12; V gene: TRBV5-1; J gene: TRBJ2-1; CDR3 protein: ASSRGEAYNEQF
CDR3 length: 13; V gene: TRBV19; J gene: TRBJ2-3; CDR3 protein: ASSIDGRSTDTQY
CDR3 length: 12; V gene: TRBV5-4; J gene: TRBJ2-5; CDR3 protein: ASSLPGVQETQY
CDR3 length: 14; V gene: TRBV5-1; J gene: TRBJ2-6; CDR3 protein: ASSLAGGPGANVLT
CDR3 length: 11; V gene: TRBV6-5; J gene: TRBJ1-2; CDR3 protein: ASSTGQSYGYT
CDR3 length: 16; V gene: TRBV4-1; J gene: TRBJ2-3; CDR3 protein: ASSQDRGGGRGTDTQY
CDR3 length: 12; V gene: TRBV6-5; J gene: TRBJ1-2; CDR3 protein: ASSRDRNNYGYT
CDR3 length: 13; V gene: TRBV19; J gene: TRBJ2-1; CDR3 protein: ASSIFSGGNNEQF
CDR3 length: 14; V gene: TRBV5-4; J gene: TRBJ2-3; CDR3 protein: ASSSQGAVSTDTQY
CDR3 length: 14; V gene: TRBV5-4; J gene: TRBJ2-3; CDR3 protein: ASSLFGGGASDTQY
CDR3 length: 14; V gene: TRBV7-8; J gene: TRBJ1-4; CDR3 protein: ASSPNRVATNEKLF
CDR3 length: 14; V gene: TRBV18; J gene: TRBJ1-2; CDR3 protein: ASSPEDRSLGYGYT
CDR3 length: 11; V gene: TRBV6-5; J gene: TRBJ1-2; CDR3 protein: ASGDRANYGYT
CDR3 length: 16; V gene: TRBV18; J gene: TRBJ2-3; CDR3 protein: ASSPRPLTGTGADTQY
CDR3 length: 11; V gene: TRBV7-7; J gene: TRBJ2-5; CDR3 protein: ASSSLASETQY
CDR3 length: 11; V gene: TRBV18; J gene: TRBJ2-7; CDR3 protein: ASSPYHGDEQY